The 14 T cell receptor beta chains in this list originate from one sample, sequenced in a study of CD4 and CD8 cells across lung adenocarcinoma regions. TCRdb ran MiXCR on the PCR reads and lists one entry per CDR3 protein. The table lists 5,000 to 8,000 distinct CDR3 sequences, roughly half of them singletons, with about 20% in the top ten. The source material was CD8+ T cells from the center of a lung tumor. The receptors stem from a female donor with lung adenocarcinoma. The CD4 and CD8 labels of this study may be unreliable.

The table lists this clonotype with a few counts. This rearrangement joins TRBV5-1 to TRBJ2-1, with a weak D call TRBD1 (6 bases). Germline-derived CDR1 and CDR2 are SGHRS and YFSETQ. The CDR3 runs to 18 residues. Trimming removed 7 bases at V and 0 bases at J, with 23 bases between. The CDR3 DNA follows: TGCGCCAGCGGGCTTGGGGGCCGGGCTACATACTCCTACAATGAGCAGTTCTTC. Translating it yields CASGLGGRATYSYNEQFF.

This chain joins TRBV6-1 and TRBJ2-5; 7 nucleotides match TRBD2. This CDR3 spans 13 amino acids. V gave up 5 bases and J gave up 2 bases; unmatched junction bases: 2. Germline V gives CDR1 MNHNS, CDR2 SASEGT. CDR3 DNA sequence: TGTGCCAGCAGTCTAGCGGATCAAGAGACCCAGTACTTC. It yields the protein CASSLADQETQYF.

This clonotype occurred a few times. V gene TRBV7-8 combines with J gene TRBJ2-2; no clear D. The CDR3 length is 13 residues. CDR1 and CDR2 (germline): SGHVS, FQNEAQ. Between the trimmed V and J ends, which lost 2 bases and 1 base, there was a span of 2 bases. The CDR3 here is CASSLKNTGELFF. The CDR3 nucleotides are TGTGCCAGCAGCTTAAAGAACACCGGGGAGCTGTTTTTT.

This chain connects TRBV6-5 to TRBJ2-3; weak D call: TRBD2 (5 bases). The V gene's germline CDR1 is MNHEY and CDR2 SVGAGI. The length of the CDR3 is 16 residues. The V and J ends lost 0 bases and 11 bases respectively, with 21 bases between them. The DNA for the CDR3 is TGTGCCAGCAGTTACTCTGGCGGGCGTGGCAAAAACATGCAGTATTTT. It specifies CASSYSGGRGKNMQYF.

The J gene is TRBJ2-5, the V gene TRBV27; no reliable D call. Germline lookup yields CDR1 MNHEY and CDR2 SMNVEV (reference sequence). CDR3 length equals 15 residues. The germline V and J ends were trimmed by 6 bases and 2 bases, with 16 bases remaining between them. The CDR3 DNA sequence: TGTGCCAGCAGCCCCCGCAGGCACTTACAAGAGACCCAGTACTTC. Translating it yields CASSPRRHLQETQYF.

V usage is TRBV10-3 and J usage is TRBJ2-1; D gene unclear. CDR1 and CDR2 from the germline V gene are ENHRY and SYGVKD. The CDR3 extends over 14 amino acids. Deletions cut 0 bases from V and 9 bases from J, with 12 bases between. This CDR3 is CAISESNMGFEQFF. As DNA, the CDR3 is TGTGCCATCAGTGAGTCGAATATGGGTTTTGAGCAGTTCTTC.

By sample fraction, this clonotype is large (0.1 to 1%). This chain joins TRBV6-1 and TRBJ2-5, with D possibly matching TRBD2 (7 bases). Trimming removed 5 bases at V and 2 bases at J, with 15 bases between. The CDR3 loop spans 15 amino acids. CDR1 and CDR2 from the germline V gene are MNHNS and SASEGT. The CDR3 nucleotides read TGTGCCAGCAGTAGGGAGGGGACACGGCAAGAGACCCAGTACTTC. The encoded protein is CASSREGTRQETQYF.

Comment on this clonotype: A read error may produce the germline difference seen at one junction end. The V call is TRBV6-1, the J call TRBJ2-7; 9 bases line up with TRBD1. Germline assignment: CDR1 MNHNS and CDR2 SASEGT. This CDR3 comprises 17 residues. CDR3 region: CASSGDRAFSGAYEQSF. The CDR3 DNA follows: TGTGCCAGCTCCGGGGACAGGGCTTTCTCTGGGGCCTACGAGCAGTCCTTC.

Regarding this clonotype: At one end the junction does not follow the germline gene, possibly because of a read error. V and J are TRBV6-1 and TRBJ2-4; D could derive from TRBD1 or TRBD2 (6 bases each). From germline, CDR1 is MNHNS and CDR2 SASEGT. CDR3 length: 15 amino acids. DNA for the CDR3: TGTGCCGGCGGACTCGGGGGCCGTGACCAAAACACTCAGTACTTC. Its protein product is CAGGLGGRDQNTQYF.

This chain joins TRBV10-3 and TRBJ2-3, with unresolved D. Germline V lookup: CDR1 ENHRY, CDR2 SYGVKD. The CDR3 is 14 residues long. CDR3 in amino acids: CAGRESRDQDTQYF. The DNA of the CDR3 is TGTGCGGGCCGCGAGTCCCGTGACCAGGATACGCAGTATTTT.

This clonotype was seen repeatedly, ten times or more. The chain recombines TRBV24-1 with TRBJ2-7, with D possibly matching TRBD2 (6 bases). The CDR3 has 15 amino acids. Germline V gene lookup returns CDR1 KGHDR and CDR2 SFDVKD. With 7 bases removed from V and 6 bases from J, the gap between germline ends came to 21 bases. DNA of the CDR3: TGTGCCACCAGCGACCCAAGGCGGGGCCGGAGCGAGCAGTACTTC. Its protein is CATSDPRRGRSEQYF.

As regards this clonotype: One junction end disagrees with the germline gene, perhaps due to a read error. The V and J genes are TRBV10-2 and TRBJ2-4; possible D gene TRBD2, 5 bases. CDR1 and CDR2 from the germline V gene are WSHSY and SAAADI. The CDR3 consists of 14 residues. DNA of the CDR3: TGTGCGGGCAGCAGGCGCCGTCACTTAGCCATTCAGTACTTC. Its translation: CAGSRRRHLAIQYF.

This clonotype was recorded once. One end of the junction fails to match germline, which may point to a read error. This chain links TRBV6-1 with TRBJ2-3; 8 nucleotides agree with TRBD2. Germline loops: CDR1 MNHNS, CDR2 SASEGT. This CDR3 is built from 15 residues. CDR3 sequence reads: CGSASGGCATDTQYF. The CDR3 nucleotides are TGTGGCAGCGCCTCGGGGGGGTGCGCCACAGATACGCAGTATTTT.

This clonotype came up many times. The chain recombines TRBV10-1 with TRBJ1-1; 8 bases map to TRBD1. V lost 7 bases, J lost 12 bases, and 13 bases stayed unmatched. The CDR3 extends over 13 amino acids. Germline V lookup: CDR1 WNHNN, CDR2 SYGVQD (reference sequence). CDR3 amino acids: CASTESRDRRTFF. DNA of the CDR3: TGCGCCAGCACCGAGAGCAGGGACAGGAGGACTTTCTTT.